This passage covers 31 T cell receptor beta chains from one sample sequenced in a study of blood T cells in healthy people across ages. PCR was performed a second time for about 7 to 11 cycles using a sample-barcoded 5' primer and a J-beta primer mix. TCRdb reprocessed the 5' RACE reads with MiXCR, giving one entry per CDR3 protein. The sample shows about 760,000 distinct CDR3 sequences, more than 20% of them seen only once. This sample also appeared in a second study, on T cells of mothers and their children.

Material for sequencing was blood. The receptors were sampled from a boy aged 10-17 years in good health.

V is TRBV19 and J is TRBJ1-3; 7 positions agree with TRBD1. This CDR3 comprises 17 residues. V lost 4 bases to trimming and J lost 0 bases; unmatched junction nucleotides: 9. Germline V gene sequence: CDR1 LNHDA, CDR2 SQIVND (reference sequence). In nucleotides, the CDR3 is TGTGCCAGTAGTAACCCCCTCCCAGGGGGCTCTGGAAACACCATATATTTT. This codes for CASSNPLPGGSGNTIYF.

V and J are TRBV15 and TRBJ2-5, with 7 bases matching TRBD2. The J call may be mistaken, given a closer DNA end match to TRBJ2-7. This CDR3 is 15 amino acids long. The germline V gene encodes CDR1 LNHNV and CDR2 YYDKDF (reference sequence). The chain's CDR3 is CATSRDPAGRDEQYF. The CDR3 DNA is TGTGCCACCAGCAGAGATCCCGCGGGGAGGGACGAGCAGTACTTC.

This chain links TRBV6-6 with TRBJ1-4, with D unclear. Germline CDR1 and CDR2: MNHNY and SVGAGI (reference sequence). This CDR3 region has 13 residues. The V end was cut by 6 bases, the J end by 8 bases, with 13 bases between. The CDR3 DNA follows: TGTGCCAGCAGGCCCATCTATACCGAAAAACTGTTTTTT. Residues: CASRPIYTEKLFF.

V gene TRBV9 combines with J gene TRBJ2-6; no clear D gene. The CDR3 is 14 residues long. V dropped 3 bases and J dropped 4 bases, with 8 bases sitting between them. Germline lookup yields CDR1 SGDLS and CDR2 YYNGEE. As DNA, the CDR3 is TGTGCCAGCAGCGCACCGGACGGGGCCAACGTCCTGACTTTC. Protein product: CASSAPDGANVLTF.

Notes on this clonotype: The junction differs from germline at one of its ends, possibly a read error. The rearrangement uses TRBV14 and TRBJ2-7; D might be TRBD1 (6 bases). There are 12 residues in the CDR3. Per germline, CDR1 SGHDN and CDR2 FVKESK. The CDR3 DNA sequence: TGTGTCAGCAGCCTACAGGGCTACGAGCAGTACTTC. Translating it yields CVSSLQGYEQYF.

The CDR3 sequence is CASSPRPAETQYF. The CDR3 bases are TGTGCCAGCAGCCCGCGCCCGGCGGAGACCCAGTACTTC. The chain carries TRBV7-8 and TRBJ2-5; D is uncertain. Germline V gene data show CDR1 as SGHVS and CDR2 as FQNEAQ. Trimming stripped 5 bases from V and 5 bases from J, with 12 bases between. CDR3 length equals 13 residues.

The chain recombines TRBV20-1 with TRBJ1-4; no clear D. CDR1 and CDR2 from the germline V gene are DFQATT and SNEGSKA (reference sequence). V was pared by 1 base and J by 0 bases, with 0 bases between. The CDR3 length is 12 residues. Here the CDR3 reads CSARATNEKLFF. The CDR3 coding sequence is TGCAGTGCTAGAGCAACTAATGAAAAACTGTTTTTT.

The J gene is TRBJ2-5, the V gene TRBV2; no clear D. The CDR3 length is 12 residues. V dropped 6 bases and J dropped 7 bases, with 12 bases sitting between them. Germline V gives CDR1 SNHLY, CDR2 FYNNEI. The CDR3, as DNA: TGTGCCAGCAGACCTCGCATGGGGACCCAGTACTTC. Translated: CASRPRMGTQYF.

The rearrangement joins TRBV7-6 to TRBJ2-5, with unresolved D. The DNA end lines up better with TRBJ2-7; the J call may be wrong. Germline-derived CDR1 and CDR2 are SGHVS and FNYEAQ. The CDR3 runs to 15 residues. The CDR3 bases are TGTGCCAGCAGCTACCAGAGCGTACGCTCCTACGAGCAGTACTTC. Residues: CASSYQSVRSYEQYF.

This chain uses TRBV6-1 with TRBJ2-7, with 9 bases lining up with TRBD2. The CDR3 covers 15 residues. After removal of 5 bases from V and 1 base from J, the junction contained 6 bases not matched to a gene. Per germline, CDR1 MNHNS and CDR2 SASEGT. CDR3 residues: CASSHRLAASYEQYF. DNA of the CDR3: TGTGCCAGCAGTCATAGACTAGCGGCGTCCTACGAGCAGTACTTC.

This clonotype has more than one count but fewer than ten. V and J are TRBV10-3 and TRBJ2-2; the D call may be TRBD1 or TRBD2 (6 bases each). The length of the CDR3 is 18 residues. Germline CDR1 is ENHRY and CDR2 is SYGVKD. V was cut by 6 bases and J by 0 bases, with 20 bases left in between. CDR3 coding DNA: TGTGCCATCAGACTCTCGCTGGGGGGCCGAACGAACACCGGGGAGCTGTTTTTT. This codes for CAIRLSLGGRTNTGELFF.

About this clonotype itself: The junction differs from germline at one of its ends, possibly a read error. DNA for the CDR3: TGTGCCAGTAGCCTTCCCAGCCGCACAGATACGCAGTATTTT. Amino acid sequence: CASSLPSRTDTQYF. V and J are TRBV4-2 and TRBJ2-3; D not resolved. The germline CDR1 and CDR2 sequences are LGHNA and YNFKEQ. There are 14 residues in the CDR3.

V and J are TRBV10-2 and TRBJ1-2, with 7 bases aligning to TRBD1. The CDR3 totals 14 residues. The junction had 12 bases not matched to a gene; V was cut back by 7 bases and J by 7 bases. Germline CDR1 reads WSHSY; CDR2 reads SAAADI. The DNA of the CDR3 is TGCGCCAGCATTCCAGGGGGACCCTTCTCTGGCTACACCTTC. Its translation is CASIPGGPFSGYTF.

The sample holds a few counts of this clonotype. The rearrangement links TRBV10-3 to TRBJ1-1, with D perhaps matching TRBD1 (5 bases). Germline V gene lookup returns CDR1 ENHRY and CDR2 SYGVKD. V dropped 1 base and J dropped 5 bases, with 11 bases sitting between them. The CDR3 runs 14 residues. CDR3 DNA sequence: TGTGCCATCAGTGAGTGGATAGGGGAAACTGAAGCTTTCTTT. This sequence encodes CAISEWIGETEAFF.

This clonotype was detected a few times. The chain couples TRBV15 to TRBJ2-5, with 12 positions matching TRBD2. V shed 0 bases, J shed 5 bases, and the junction held 13 bases outside the gene matches. The CDR3 totals 19 residues. The germline V gene has CDR1 LNHNV and CDR2 YYDKDF (reference sequence). The CDR3 loop reads CATSREVVASGRATETQYF. The DNA of the CDR3 is TGTGCCACCAGCAGAGAAGTTGTAGCTAGCGGGAGGGCCACGGAGACCCAGTACTTC. The full variable domain, completed using reference TRBV15 and TRBJ2-5, is DAMVIQNPRYQVTQFGKPVTLSCSQTLNHNVMYWYQQKSSQAPKLLFHYYDKDFNNEADTPDNFQSRRPNTSFCFLDIRSPGLGDTAMYLCATSREVVASGRATETQYFGPGTRLLVL.

The V gene is TRBV5-1, the J gene TRBJ2-1, with 10 bases matching TRBD2. There are 17 residues in the CDR3. V lost 4 bases to trimming and J lost 1 base; unmatched junction nucleotides: 8. Germline CDR1 is SGHRS and CDR2 is YFSETQ. Here the CDR3 reads CASSRTSGLTSYNEQFF. DNA of the CDR3: TGCGCCAGCAGCCGGACTAGCGGATTGACTTCCTACAATGAGCAGTTCTTC.

The sample holds a few counts of this clonotype. The chain combines TRBV29-1 with TRBJ2-1; D not resolved. CDR1 and CDR2 (germline): SQVTM, ANQGSEA. Trimming pared 5 bases from V and 4 bases from J, leaving 9 bases between. This CDR3 region has 12 residues. CDR3 protein: CSVILWYNEQFF. CDR3 coding DNA: TGCAGCGTTATCCTTTGGTACAATGAGCAGTTCTTC.

The chain links TRBV20-1 to TRBJ2-3; D is tentatively TRBD1 or TRBD2 (5 bases each). The CDR3 sequence is 15 residues long. V gave up 0 bases and J gave up 2 bases, with 12 bases separating them. Germline CDR1 is DFQATT and CDR2 is SNEGSKA (reference sequence). CDR3 sequence: CSARDGGSLTDTQYF. In DNA, the CDR3 is TGCAGTGCTAGAGATGGGGGTTCTCTCACAGATACGCAGTATTTT.

This clonotype occurred a few times. This rearrangement joins TRBV15 to TRBJ2-5; D is unresolved. CDR3 size: 15 residues. V shed 3 bases and J shed 0 bases, with 11 bases lying between them. Germline values: CDR1 LNHNV, CDR2 YYDKDF (reference sequence). The CDR3 bases are TGTGCCACCAGCAGTTCTGGGGATTACCAAGAGACCCAGTACTTC. Its translation: CATSSSGDYQETQYF. The full variable domain, its missing parts supplied by reference TRBV15 and TRBJ2-5, is DAMVIQNPRYQVTQFGKPVTLSCSQTLNHNVMYWYQQKSSQAPKLLFHYYDKDFNNEADTPDNFQSRRPNTSFCFLDIRSPGLGDTAMYLCATSSSGDYQETQYFGPGTRLLVL.

This clonotype has more than one count but fewer than ten. J is TRBJ2-7 and V is TRBV11-2; 9 bases align to TRBD1. This CDR3 has 14 amino acids. From germline, CDR1 is SGHAT and CDR2 FQNNGV. J lost 5 bases, V lost 4 bases, and 6 bases had no gene match. CDR3 DNA: TGTGCCAGCAGCTACGGGACAGGGATCGACGAGCAGTACTTC. Amino acid sequence: CASSYGTGIDEQYF.

The table lists this clonotype with a few counts. The chain joins TRBV10-2 to TRBJ2-1, with a tentative D call TRBD2 (6 bases). The CDR3 runs to 14 residues. Germline V gene data show CDR1 as WSHSY and CDR2 as SAAADI. Trimming shortened V by 2 bases and J by 10 bases, and 15 bases separated the two germline ends. CDR3 residues: CASSERRGGEEQFF. The CDR3 DNA sequence: TGCGCCAGCAGTGAGAGGCGGGGTGGGGAGGAGCAGTTCTTC.

This clonotype has more than one count but fewer than ten. The CDR3 reads CASSLAWTGTNRQPQHF. CDR3 sequence (DNA): TGTGCCAGCAGTTTAGCGTGGACAGGGACAAACCGGCAGCCCCAGCATTTT. V is TRBV27 and J is TRBJ1-5; 8 bases agree with TRBD1. J lost 7 bases, V lost 2 bases, and 13 bases had no gene match. Germline CDR1 is MNHEY and CDR2 is SMNVEV (reference sequence). The CDR3 has 17 amino acids.

The chain has TRBV12-3 or TRBV12-4 and TRBJ2-2; TRBD1 is a possible D gene (5 bases). The CDR3 extends over 16 amino acids. The V and J ends lost 6 bases and 1 base respectively, with 15 bases between them. The CDR3 DNA follows: TGTGCCAGCAGGGGGTCAGGGAATTTGAACACCGGGGAGCTGTTTTTT. As protein: CASRGSGNLNTGELFF.

V usage is TRBV5-1 and J usage is TRBJ2-1, with D possibly called TRBD1 or TRBD2 (6 bases each). Trimming removed 6 bases from V and 9 bases from J, with 19 bases in between. From germline, CDR1 is SGHRS and CDR2 YFSETQ. The CDR3 length is 14 residues. CDR3 loop: CASNQGTEGGEQFF. DNA for the CDR3: TGCGCCAGCAACCAGGGAACTGAGGGGGGTGAGCAGTTCTTC. Using reference TRBV5-1 and TRBJ2-1 for the parts outside the CDR3, the full variable domain is KAGVTQTPRYLIKTRGQQVTLSCSPISGHRSVSWYQQTPGQGLQFLFEYFSETQRNKGNFPGRFSGRQFSNSRSEMNVSTLELGDSALYLCASNQGTEGGEQFFGPGTRLTVL.

This clonotype was seen at least ten times. The V gene is TRBV7-2, the J gene TRBJ2-5; TRBD2 aligns across 7 bases. Germline-derived CDR1 and CDR2 are SGHTA and FQGNSA. The CDR3 runs 12 residues. V was clipped by 5 bases and J by 5 bases; unmatched bases: 2. For the CDR3, the DNA is TGTGCCAGCAGCCCCGGGAGGGAGACCCAGTACTTC. Translated, it gives CASSPGRETQYF.

The chain joins TRBV29-1 to TRBJ2-1; D not certain. The CDR3 runs 12 residues. CDR1 SQVTM and CDR2 ANQGSEA come from the germline V gene. V shed 5 bases and J shed 1 base, with 6 bases lying between them. CDR3 region: CSVQESYNEQFF. The CDR3 region has the DNA TGCAGCGTTCAGGAGTCCTACAATGAGCAGTTCTTC.

V usage is TRBV5-1 and J usage is TRBJ2-3, with 8 bases identical to TRBD2. V shed 2 bases, J shed 4 bases, and the junction held 9 bases outside the gene matches. CDR3 size: 16 residues. Looked up from germline, CDR1 is SGHRS and CDR2 is YFSETQ. The CDR3 DNA reads as TGCGCCAGCAGCTTATTATCGACTAGCGTCTCAGATACGCAGTATTTT. Its translation: CASSLLSTSVSDTQYF.

This sequence joins TRBV10-1 and TRBJ2-3; perhaps TRBD1 as D (6 bases). V lost 5 bases, J lost 5 bases, and 20 bases lay in between. This CDR3 is 16 amino acids long. Germline V gene sequence: CDR1 WNHNN, CDR2 SYGVQD (reference sequence). CDR3 residues: CASSNPAAGDGDTQYF. Written as DNA, the CDR3 is TGCGCCAGCAGTAACCCGGCGGCAGGGGATGGAGATACGCAGTATTTT.

The rearrangement joins TRBV11-2 to TRBJ2-5, with D unresolved. V lost 5 bases, J lost 5 bases, and 12 bases lay in between. CDR1 SGHAT and CDR2 FQNNGV come from the germline V gene. This CDR3 region has 13 residues. The CDR3: CASSRRVGETQYF. CDR3 nucleotides: TGTGCCAGCAGCCGTAGGGTGGGGGAGACCCAGTACTTC. The entire variable domain, with the rest obtained from reference TRBV11-2 and TRBJ2-5, is as follows: EAGVAQSPRYKIIEKRQSVAFWCNPISGHATLYWYQQILGQGPKLLIQFQNNGVVDDSQLPKDRFSAERLKGVDSTLKIQPAKLEDSAVYLCASSRRVGETQYFGPGTRLLVL.

This clonotype was detected only a few times. This chain joins TRBV29-1 and TRBJ1-1, with a possible D match to TRBD1 (5 bases). CDR3 size: 14 residues. V was clipped by 2 bases and J by 1 base, with 11 bases between them. The germline CDR1 and CDR2 sequences are SQVTM and ANQGSEA. The CDR3 nucleotides are TGCAGCGTTGAAAACCGGGACGGGAACACTGAAGCTTTCTTT. It translates to CSVENRDGNTEAFF.

A few counts support this clonotype. The V call is TRBV4-1, the J call TRBJ2-3, with a possible D match to TRBD2 (5 bases). The CDR3 consists of 15 residues. V was cut by 0 bases and J by 2 bases, with 9 bases left in between. CDR1 MGHRA and CDR2 YSYEKL come from the germline V gene. CDR3 protein: CASSQDQRITDTQYF. CDR3 nucleotide sequence: TGCGCCAGCAGCCAAGATCAGCGGATCACAGATACGCAGTATTTT.